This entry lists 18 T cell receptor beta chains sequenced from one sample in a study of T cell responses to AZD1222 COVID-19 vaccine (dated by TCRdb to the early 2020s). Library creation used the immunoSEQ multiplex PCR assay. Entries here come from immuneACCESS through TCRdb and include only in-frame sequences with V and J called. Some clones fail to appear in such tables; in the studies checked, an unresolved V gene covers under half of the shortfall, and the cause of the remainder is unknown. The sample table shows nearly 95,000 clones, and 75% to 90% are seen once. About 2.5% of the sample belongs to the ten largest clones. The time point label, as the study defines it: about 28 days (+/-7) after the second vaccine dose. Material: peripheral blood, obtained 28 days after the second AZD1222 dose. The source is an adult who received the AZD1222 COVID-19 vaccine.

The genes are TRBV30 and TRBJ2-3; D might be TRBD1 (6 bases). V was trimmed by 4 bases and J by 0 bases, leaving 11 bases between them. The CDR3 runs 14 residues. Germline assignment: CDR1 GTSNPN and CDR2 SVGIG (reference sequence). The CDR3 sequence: CAWTQGQSTDTQYF. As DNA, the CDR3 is TGTGCCTGGACTCAAGGACAGAGCACAGATACGCAGTATTTT.

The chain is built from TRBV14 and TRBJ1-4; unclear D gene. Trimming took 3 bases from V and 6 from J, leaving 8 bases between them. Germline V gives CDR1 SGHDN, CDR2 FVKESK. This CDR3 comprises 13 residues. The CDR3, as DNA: TGTGCCAGCAGCCAGAGGTGGGATGAAAAACTGTTTTTT. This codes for CASSQRWDEKLFF.

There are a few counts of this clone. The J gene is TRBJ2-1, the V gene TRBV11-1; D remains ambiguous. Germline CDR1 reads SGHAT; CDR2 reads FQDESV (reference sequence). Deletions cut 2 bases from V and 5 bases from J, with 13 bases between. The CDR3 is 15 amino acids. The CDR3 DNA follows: TGTGCCAGCAGCTTAACCGGCTTTTCCAACAATGAGCAGTTCTTC. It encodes CASSLTGFSNNEQFF. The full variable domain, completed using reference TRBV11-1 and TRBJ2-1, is EAEVAQSPRYKITEKSQAVAFWCDPISGHATLYWYRQILGQGPELLVQFQDESVVDDSQLPKDRFSAERLKGVDSTLKIQPAELGDSAMYLCASSLTGFSNNEQFFGPGTRLTVL.

This CDR3 reads CAISAGLGAEDTQYF. Written as DNA, the CDR3 is TGTGCCATCAGTGCGGGCCTTGGGGCTGAAGATACGCAGTATTTT. The V gene is TRBV10-3, the J gene TRBJ2-3; D might be TRBD1 (5 bases). V was cut by 4 bases and J by 5 bases, with 16 bases left in between. Germline assignment: CDR1 ENHRY and CDR2 SYGVKD. The length of the CDR3 is 15 residues.

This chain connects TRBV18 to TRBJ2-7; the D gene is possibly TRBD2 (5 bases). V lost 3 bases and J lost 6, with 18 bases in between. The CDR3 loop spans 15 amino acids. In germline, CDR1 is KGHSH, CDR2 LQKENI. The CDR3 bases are TGTGCCAGCTCACCCCAAGTAGCGTCTTCCCTCGAGCAGTACTTC. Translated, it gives CASSPQVASSLEQYF.

CDR3 loop: CASSLVGVGTEAFF. CDR3 in DNA: TGCGCCAGCAGCCTTGTGGGGGTCGGTACTGAAGCTTTCTTT. This chain links TRBV5-1 with TRBJ1-1; TRBD1 might be the D (5 bases). The germline V gene encodes CDR1 SGHRS and CDR2 YFSETQ. The CDR3 covers 14 residues. V was shortened by 4 bases and J by 5 bases, with 15 bases between the two germline ends. The variable domain in full, with the rest retrieved from reference TRBV5-1 and TRBJ1-1, is KAGVTQTPRYLIKTRGQQVTLSCSPISGHRSVSWYQQTPGQGLQFLFEYFSETQRNKGNFPGRFSGRQFSNSRSEMNVSTLELGDSALYLCASSLVGVGTEAFFGQGTRLTVV.

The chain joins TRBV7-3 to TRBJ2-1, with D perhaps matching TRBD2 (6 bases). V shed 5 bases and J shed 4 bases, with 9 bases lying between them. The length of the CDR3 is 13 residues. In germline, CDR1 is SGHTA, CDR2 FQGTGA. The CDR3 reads CASSAGTYNEQFF. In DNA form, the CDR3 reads TGTGCCAGCAGCGCGGGGACTTACAATGAGCAGTTCTTC.

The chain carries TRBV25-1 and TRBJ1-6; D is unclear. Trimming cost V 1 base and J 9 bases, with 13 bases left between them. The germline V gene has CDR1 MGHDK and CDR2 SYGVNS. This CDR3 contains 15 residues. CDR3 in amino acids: CASSEFGIGGSPLHF. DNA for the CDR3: TGTGCCAGCAGTGAATTCGGGATTGGCGGTTCACCCCTCCACTTT.

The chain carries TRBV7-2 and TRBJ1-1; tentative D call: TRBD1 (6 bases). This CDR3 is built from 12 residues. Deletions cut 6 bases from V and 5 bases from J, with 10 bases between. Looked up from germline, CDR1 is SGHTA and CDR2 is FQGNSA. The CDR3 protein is CASRRGGTEAFF. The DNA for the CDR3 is TGTGCCAGCAGAAGGGGGGGGACTGAAGCTTTCTTT.

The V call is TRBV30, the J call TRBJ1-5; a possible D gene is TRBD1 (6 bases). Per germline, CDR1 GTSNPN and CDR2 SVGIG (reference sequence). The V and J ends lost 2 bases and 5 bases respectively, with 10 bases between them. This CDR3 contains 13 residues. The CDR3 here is CAWSRNRDQPQHF. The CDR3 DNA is TGTGCCTGGAGTCGTAACAGGGATCAGCCCCAGCATTTT. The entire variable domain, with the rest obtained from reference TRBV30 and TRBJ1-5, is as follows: SQTIHQWPATLVQPVGSPLSLECTVEGTSNPNLYWYRQAAGRGLQLLFYSVGIGQISSEVPQNLSASRPQDRQFILSSKKLLLSDSGFYLCAWSRNRDQPQHFGDGTRLSIL.

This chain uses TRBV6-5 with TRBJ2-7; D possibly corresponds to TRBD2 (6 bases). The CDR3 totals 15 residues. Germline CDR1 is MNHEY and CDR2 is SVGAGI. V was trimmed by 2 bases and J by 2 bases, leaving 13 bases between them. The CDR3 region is CASSYDPTGAYEQYF. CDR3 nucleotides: TGTGCCAGCAGTTACGACCCAACGGGGGCCTACGAGCAGTACTTC.

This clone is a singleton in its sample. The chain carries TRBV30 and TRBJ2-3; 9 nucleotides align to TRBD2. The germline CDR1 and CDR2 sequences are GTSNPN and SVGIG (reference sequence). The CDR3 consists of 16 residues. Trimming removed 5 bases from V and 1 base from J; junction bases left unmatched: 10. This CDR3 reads CAWGRGGAWGTDTQYF. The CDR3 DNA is TGTGCCTGGGGACGCGGGGGGGCGTGGGGCACAGATACGCAGTATTTT.

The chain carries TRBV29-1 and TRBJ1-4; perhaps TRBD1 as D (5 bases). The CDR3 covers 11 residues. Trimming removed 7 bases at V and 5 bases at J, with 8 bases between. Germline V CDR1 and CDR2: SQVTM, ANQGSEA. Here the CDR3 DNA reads TGCAGCGCGGACAACAATGAAAAACTGTTTTTT. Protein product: CSADNNEKLFF. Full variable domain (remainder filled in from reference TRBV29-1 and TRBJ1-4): SAVISQKPSRDICQRGTSLTIQCQVDSQVTMMFWYRQQPGQSLTLIATANQGSEATYESGFVIDKFPISRPNLTFSTLTVSNMSPEDSSIYLCSADNNEKLFFGSGTQLSVL.

CDR3 nucleotide sequence: TGTGCCATCAGGGCCGCGGGCTCCTACGAGCAGTACTTC. As protein: CAIRAAGSYEQYF. This rearrangement joins TRBV10-3 to TRBJ2-7; possibly TRBD2 for D (5 bases). The CDR3 spans 13 residues. CDR1 ENHRY and CDR2 SYGVKD come from the germline V gene. The V gene lost 6 bases and the J gene lost 0 bases, with 9 bases spanning the gap.

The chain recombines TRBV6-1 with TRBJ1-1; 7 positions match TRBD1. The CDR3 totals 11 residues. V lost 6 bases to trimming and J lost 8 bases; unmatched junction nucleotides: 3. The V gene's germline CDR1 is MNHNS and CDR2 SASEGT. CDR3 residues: CASRSGGEAFF. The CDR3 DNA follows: TGTGCCAGCAGATCAGGGGGAGAAGCTTTCTTT.

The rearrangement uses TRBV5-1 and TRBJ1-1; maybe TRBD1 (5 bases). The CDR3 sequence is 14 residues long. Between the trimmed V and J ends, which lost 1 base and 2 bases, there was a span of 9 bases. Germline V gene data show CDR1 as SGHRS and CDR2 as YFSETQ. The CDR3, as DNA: TGCGCCAGCAGCTTGCTTGACAGAAACACTGAAGCTTTCTTT. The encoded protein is CASSLLDRNTEAFF.

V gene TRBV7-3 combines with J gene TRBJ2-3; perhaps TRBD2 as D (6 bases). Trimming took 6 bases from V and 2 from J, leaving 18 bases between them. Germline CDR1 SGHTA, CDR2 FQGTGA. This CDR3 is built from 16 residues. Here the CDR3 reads CASSPHGSGNTDTQYF. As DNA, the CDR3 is TGTGCCAGCAGTCCACACGGTAGCGGAAACACAGATACGCAGTATTTT.

CDR3 in amino acids: CASSEGQGAGQETQYF. The CDR3 coding sequence is TGTGCCAGCAGTGAGGGGCAGGGGGCTGGCCAAGAGACCCAGTACTTC. The genes are TRBV6-1 and TRBJ2-5, with 8 bases matching TRBD1. V shed 3 bases and J 1 base; nucleotides not matched to a gene: 7. CDR3 length: 16 amino acids. Germline lookup yields CDR1 MNHNS and CDR2 SASEGT.